The clone carrying this T cell receptor (beta chain) came up a few times. Its antigen is unknown. Prepared TCR beta cDNA libraries contained unique molecular identifiers. T cells, about 0.95 to 10 million of them, yielded roughly 470,000 cDNA molecules. TCRdb re-analysed the PCR reads in MiXCR, keeping a single row per CDR3 protein. The data show approximately 360,000 distinct CDR3 sequences, roughly 30% seen once. This sample was taken from a study of post-analysis software for immune sequencing data. Whole-study context: Disease courses included relapsing-remitting, secondary progressive and progressive-relapsing multiple sclerosis.

General study findings and limits: Same-batch preparations were strongly co-clustered by F measure. A significant reduction in normalized Chao1 diversity was observed in multiple sclerosis patients versus controls. The five TRBV segments detected at higher frequency in patients than in controls included TRBV5-6, TRBV5-1 and TRBV20-1.

The germline V gene has CDR1 SGHKS and CDR2 YYEKEE (reference sequence). Germline trimming cut 4 bases from V and 5 bases from J; bases unmatched to any gene: 12. The CDR3 is 16 amino acids. The sequence derives from a girl between 5 and 17 years old with multiple sclerosis. This sequence joins TRBV5-5 and TRBJ1-5; 7 positions match TRBD1. The sequenced sample was blood. CDR3 residues: CASSNGIDRDYQPQHF. As DNA, the CDR3 is TGTGCCAGCAGCAACGGTATAGACAGGGACTATCAGCCCCAGCATTTT.